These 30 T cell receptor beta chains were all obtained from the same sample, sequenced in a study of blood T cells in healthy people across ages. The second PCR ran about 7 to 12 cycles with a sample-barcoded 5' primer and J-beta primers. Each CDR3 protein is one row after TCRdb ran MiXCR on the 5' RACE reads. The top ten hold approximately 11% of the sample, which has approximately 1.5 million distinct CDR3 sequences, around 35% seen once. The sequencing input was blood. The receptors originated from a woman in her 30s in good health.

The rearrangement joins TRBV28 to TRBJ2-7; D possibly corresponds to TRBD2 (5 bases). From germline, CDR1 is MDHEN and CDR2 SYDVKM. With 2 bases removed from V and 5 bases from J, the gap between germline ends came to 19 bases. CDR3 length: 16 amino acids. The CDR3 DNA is TGTGCCAGCAGTTTAGTTTTGGGGTGGCCCGGGGACGAGCAGTACTTC. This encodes CASSLVLGWPGDEQYF.

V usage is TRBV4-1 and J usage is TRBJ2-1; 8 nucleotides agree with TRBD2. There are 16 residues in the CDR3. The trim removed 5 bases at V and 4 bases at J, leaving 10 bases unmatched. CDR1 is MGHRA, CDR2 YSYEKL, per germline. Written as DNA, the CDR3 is TGCGCCAGCAGCGTCGGGGGAGCGGGAGTGTACAATGAGCAGTTCTTC. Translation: CASSVGGAGVYNEQFF.

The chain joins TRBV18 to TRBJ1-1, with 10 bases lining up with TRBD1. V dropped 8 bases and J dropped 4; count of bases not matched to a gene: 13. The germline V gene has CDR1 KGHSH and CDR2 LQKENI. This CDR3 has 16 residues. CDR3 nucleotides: TGTGCCAGCCTGACCGGGACAGGGGTCTTCGGCACTGAAGCTTTCTTT. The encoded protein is CASLTGTGVFGTEAFF.

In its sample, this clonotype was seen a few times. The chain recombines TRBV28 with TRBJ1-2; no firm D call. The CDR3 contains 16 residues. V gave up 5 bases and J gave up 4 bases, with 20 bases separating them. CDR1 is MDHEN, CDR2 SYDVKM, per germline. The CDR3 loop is CASSLASPGYGYGYTF. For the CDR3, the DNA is TGTGCCAGCAGTCTAGCCAGTCCGGGGTACGGCTATGGCTACACCTTC.

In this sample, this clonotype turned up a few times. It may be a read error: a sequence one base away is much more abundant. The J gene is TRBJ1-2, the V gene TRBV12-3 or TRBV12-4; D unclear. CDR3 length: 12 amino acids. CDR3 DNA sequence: TGTGCCGGCAGCTTGAATCTCGATGGCTACACCTTC. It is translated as CAGSLNLDGYTF.

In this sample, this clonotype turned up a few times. In DNA, the CDR3 is TGCAGTGCTAGAGAGGGGACAGGGGTCCACAATGAGCAGTTCTTC. This translates into CSAREGTGVHNEQFF. This rearrangement joins TRBV20-1 to TRBJ2-1, with 10 bases fitting TRBD1. CDR1 and CDR2 from the germline V gene are DFQATT and SNEGSKA (reference sequence). V lost 0 bases and J lost 5; bases outside the gene matches: 4. This CDR3 has 15 amino acids.

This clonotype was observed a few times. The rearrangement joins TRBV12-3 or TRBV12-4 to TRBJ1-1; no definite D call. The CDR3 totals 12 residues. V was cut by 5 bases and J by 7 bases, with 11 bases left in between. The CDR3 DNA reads TGTGCCAGCAGTCCCACCGCTTTTGAAGCTTTCTTT. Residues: CASSPTAFEAFF.

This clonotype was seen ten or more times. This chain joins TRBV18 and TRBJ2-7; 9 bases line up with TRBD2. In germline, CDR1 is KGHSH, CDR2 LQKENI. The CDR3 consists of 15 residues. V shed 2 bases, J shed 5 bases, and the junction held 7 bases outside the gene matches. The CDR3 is CASSPTIAGEDEQYF. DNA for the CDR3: TGTGCCAGCTCACCAACGATAGCGGGAGAGGACGAGCAGTACTTC.

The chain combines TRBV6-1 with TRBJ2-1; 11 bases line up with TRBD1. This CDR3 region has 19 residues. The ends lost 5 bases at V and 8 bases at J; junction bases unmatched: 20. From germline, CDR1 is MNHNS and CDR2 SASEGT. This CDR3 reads CASSPHAKGGTGGSHEQFF. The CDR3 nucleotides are TGTGCCAGCAGTCCCCATGCAAAAGGCGGGACAGGGGGATCCCATGAGCAGTTCTTC.

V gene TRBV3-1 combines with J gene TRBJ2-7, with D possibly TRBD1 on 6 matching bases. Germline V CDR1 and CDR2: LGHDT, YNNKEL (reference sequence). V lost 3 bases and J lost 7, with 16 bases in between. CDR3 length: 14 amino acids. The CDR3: CASSHLDRYNEQYF. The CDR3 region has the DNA TGTGCCAGCAGCCACCTGGACAGATACAATGAGCAGTACTTC.

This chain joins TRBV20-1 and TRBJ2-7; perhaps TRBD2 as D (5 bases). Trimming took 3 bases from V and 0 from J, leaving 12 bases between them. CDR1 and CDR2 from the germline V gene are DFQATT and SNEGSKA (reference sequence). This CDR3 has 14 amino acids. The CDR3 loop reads CSASPAETSYEQYF. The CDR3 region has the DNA TGCAGTGCTAGCCCAGCGGAGACCTCCTACGAGCAGTACTTC.

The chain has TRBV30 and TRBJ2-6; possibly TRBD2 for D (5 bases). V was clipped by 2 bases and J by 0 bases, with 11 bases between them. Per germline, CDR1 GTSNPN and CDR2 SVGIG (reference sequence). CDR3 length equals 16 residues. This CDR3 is CAWSKTGFSGANVLTF. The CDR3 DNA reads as TGTGCCTGGAGTAAGACGGGATTCTCTGGGGCCAACGTCCTGACTTTC.

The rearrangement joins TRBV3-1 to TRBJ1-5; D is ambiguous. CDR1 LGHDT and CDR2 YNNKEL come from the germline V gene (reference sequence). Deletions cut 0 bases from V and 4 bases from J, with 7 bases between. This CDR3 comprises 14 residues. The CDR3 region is CASSQDLANQPQHF. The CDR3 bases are TGTGCCAGCAGCCAAGATCTAGCTAATCAGCCCCAGCATTTT.

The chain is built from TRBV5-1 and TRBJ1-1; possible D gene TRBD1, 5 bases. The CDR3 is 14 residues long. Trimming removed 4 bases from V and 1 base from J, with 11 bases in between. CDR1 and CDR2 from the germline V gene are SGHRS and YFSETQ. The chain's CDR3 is CASSREGRNTEAFF. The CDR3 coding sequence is TGCGCCAGCAGCCGGGAGGGGAGGAACACTGAAGCTTTCTTT.

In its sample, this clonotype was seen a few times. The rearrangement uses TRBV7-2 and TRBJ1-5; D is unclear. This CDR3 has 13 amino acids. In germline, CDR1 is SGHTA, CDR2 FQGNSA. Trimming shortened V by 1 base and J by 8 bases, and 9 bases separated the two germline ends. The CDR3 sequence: CASSLVPAKPQHF. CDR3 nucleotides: TGTGCCAGCAGCTTAGTACCTGCAAAGCCCCAGCATTTT. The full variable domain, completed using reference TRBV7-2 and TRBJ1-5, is GAGVSQSPSNKVTEKGKDVELRCDPISGHTALYWYRQSLGQGLEFLIYFQGNSAPDKSGLPSDRFSAERTGGSVSTLTIQRTQQEDSAVYLCASSLVPAKPQHFGDGTRLSIL.

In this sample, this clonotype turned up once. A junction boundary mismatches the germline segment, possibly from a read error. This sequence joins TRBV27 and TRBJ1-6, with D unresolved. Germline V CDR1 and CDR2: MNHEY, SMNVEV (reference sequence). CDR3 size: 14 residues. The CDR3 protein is CASMGSSYNSPFHF. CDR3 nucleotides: TGTGCCAGCATGGGGAGCTCCTATAATTCACCCTTCCACTTT.

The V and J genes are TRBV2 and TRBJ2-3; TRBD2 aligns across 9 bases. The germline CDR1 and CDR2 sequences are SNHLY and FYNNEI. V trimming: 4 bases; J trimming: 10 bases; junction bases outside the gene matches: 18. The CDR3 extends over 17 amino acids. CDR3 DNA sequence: TGTGCCAGCAGTGTAACCCCTGGGGCGGGAGGGCACAGTGCGCAGTATTTT. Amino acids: CASSVTPGAGGHSAQYF. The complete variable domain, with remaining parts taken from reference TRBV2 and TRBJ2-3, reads EPEVTQTPSHQVTQMGQEVILRCVPISNHLYFYWYRQILGQKVEFLVSFYNNEISEKSEIFDDQFSVERPDGSNFTLKIRSTKLEDSAMYFCASSVTPGAGGHSAQYFGPGTRLTVL.

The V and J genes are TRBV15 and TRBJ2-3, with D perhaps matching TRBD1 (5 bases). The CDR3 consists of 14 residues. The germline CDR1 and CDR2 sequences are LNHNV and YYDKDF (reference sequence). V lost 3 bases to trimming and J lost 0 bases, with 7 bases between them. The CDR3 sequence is CATSRTASTDTQYF. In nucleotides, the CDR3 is TGTGCCACCAGCAGGACAGCGAGCACAGATACGCAGTATTTT.

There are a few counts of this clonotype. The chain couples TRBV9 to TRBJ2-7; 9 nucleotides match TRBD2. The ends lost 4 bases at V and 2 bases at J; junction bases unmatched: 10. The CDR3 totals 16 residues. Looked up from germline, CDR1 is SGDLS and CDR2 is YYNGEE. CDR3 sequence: CASSPLQGTSTYEQYF. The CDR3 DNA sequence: TGTGCCAGCAGCCCGTTACAGGGGACTAGCACCTACGAGCAGTACTTC.

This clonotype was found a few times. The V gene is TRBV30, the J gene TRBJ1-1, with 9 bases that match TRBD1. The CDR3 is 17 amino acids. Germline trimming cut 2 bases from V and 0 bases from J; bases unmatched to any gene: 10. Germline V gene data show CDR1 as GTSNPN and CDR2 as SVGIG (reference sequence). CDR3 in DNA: TGTGCCTGGAGTCATTCCGGGACAGGGCTCATGAACACTGAAGCTTTCTTT. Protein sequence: CAWSHSGTGLMNTEAFF. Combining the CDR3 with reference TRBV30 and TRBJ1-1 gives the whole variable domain SQTIHQWPATLVQPVGSPLSLECTVEGTSNPNLYWYRQAAGRGLQLLFYSVGIGQISSEVPQNLSASRPQDRQFILSSKKLLLSDSGFYLCAWSHSGTGLMNTEAFFGQGTRLTVV.

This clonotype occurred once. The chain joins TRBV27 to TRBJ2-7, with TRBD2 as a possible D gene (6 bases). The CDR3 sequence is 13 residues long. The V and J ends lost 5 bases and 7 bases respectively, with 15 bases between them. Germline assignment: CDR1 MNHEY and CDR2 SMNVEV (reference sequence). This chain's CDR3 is CASSPRRVQEQYF. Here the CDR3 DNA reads TGTGCCAGCAGTCCCCGGAGGGTGCAAGAGCAGTACTTC.

CDR3 sequence (DNA): TGTGCCAGCAGCTTAGTTGGGCAGTATAGCAATCAGCCCCAGCATTTT. Its translation is CASSLVGQYSNQPQHF. The chain recombines TRBV7-2 with TRBJ1-5; the D is unclear. Germline V gives CDR1 SGHTA, CDR2 FQGNSA. V dropped 1 base and J dropped 0 bases, with 10 bases sitting between them. The CDR3 totals 16 residues.

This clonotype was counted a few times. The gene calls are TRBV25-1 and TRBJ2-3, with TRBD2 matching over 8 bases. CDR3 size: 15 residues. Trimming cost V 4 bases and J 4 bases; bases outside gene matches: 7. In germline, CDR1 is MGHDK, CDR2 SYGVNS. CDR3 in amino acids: CASSGTGGTSDTQYF. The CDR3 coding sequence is TGTGCCAGCAGTGGTACGGGAGGGACGTCAGATACGCAGTATTTT.

CDR3: CASSQGAGSEQYF. In DNA, the CDR3 is TGTGCCAGCTCACAAGGGGCAGGCAGCGAGCAGTACTTC. This chain joins TRBV18 and TRBJ2-7; possibly TRBD1 for D (5 bases). The CDR3 covers 13 residues. Trimming removed 4 bases at V and 6 bases at J, with 13 bases between. Germline CDR1 is KGHSH and CDR2 is LQKENI. The variable domain in full, with the rest retrieved from reference TRBV18 and TRBJ2-7, is NAGVMQNPRHLVRRRGQEARLRCSPMKGHSHVYWYRQLPEEGLKFMVYLQKENIIDESGMPKERFSAEFPKEGPSILRIQQVVRGDSAAYFCASSQGAGSEQYFGPGTRLTVT.

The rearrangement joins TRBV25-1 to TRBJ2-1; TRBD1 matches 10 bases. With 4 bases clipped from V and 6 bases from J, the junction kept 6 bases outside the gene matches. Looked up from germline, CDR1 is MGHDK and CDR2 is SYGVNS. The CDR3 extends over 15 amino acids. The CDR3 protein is CASSVDRGLVNEQFF. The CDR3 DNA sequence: TGTGCCAGCAGTGTAGACAGGGGGCTAGTCAATGAGCAGTTCTTC. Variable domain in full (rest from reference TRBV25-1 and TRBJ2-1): EADIYQTPRYLVIGTGKKITLECSQTMGHDKMYWYQQDPGMELHLIHYSYGVNSTEKGDLSSESTVSRIRTEHFPLTLESARPSHTSQYLCASSVDRGLVNEQFFGPGTRLTVL.

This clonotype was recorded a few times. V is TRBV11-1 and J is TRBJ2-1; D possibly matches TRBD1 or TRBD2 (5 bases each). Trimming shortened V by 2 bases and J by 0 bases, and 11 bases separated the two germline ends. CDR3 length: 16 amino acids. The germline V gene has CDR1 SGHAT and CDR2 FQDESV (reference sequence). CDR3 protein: CASSLRDQSSYNEQFF. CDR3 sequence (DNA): TGTGCCAGCAGCTTAAGGGACCAGAGCTCCTACAATGAGCAGTTCTTC.

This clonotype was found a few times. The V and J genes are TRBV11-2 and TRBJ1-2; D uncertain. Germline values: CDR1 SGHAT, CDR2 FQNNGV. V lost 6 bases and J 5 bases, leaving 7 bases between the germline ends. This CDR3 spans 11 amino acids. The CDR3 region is CASSYRYGYTF. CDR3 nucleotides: TGTGCCAGCAGTTACCGGTATGGCTACACCTTC.

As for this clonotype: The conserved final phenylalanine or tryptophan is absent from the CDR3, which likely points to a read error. Here the CDR3 DNA reads TGCGCCAGCAGCTTGGAGGCGAATCAGCCCCAGCATTTG. It translates to CASSLEANQPQHL. The V and J genes are TRBV5-1 and TRBJ1-5, with no clear D. V dropped 0 bases and J dropped 4 bases, with 5 bases sitting between them. The germline CDR1 and CDR2 sequences are SGHRS and YFSETQ. The CDR3 runs 13 residues.

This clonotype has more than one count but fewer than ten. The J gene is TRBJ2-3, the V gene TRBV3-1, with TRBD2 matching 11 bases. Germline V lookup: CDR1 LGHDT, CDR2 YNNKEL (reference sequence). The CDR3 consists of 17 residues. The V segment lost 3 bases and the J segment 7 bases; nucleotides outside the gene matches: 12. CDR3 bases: TGTGCCAGCAGCCATAGCCGACTAGCGGGGCAGTATAATACGCAGTATTTT. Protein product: CASSHSRLAGQYNTQYF.

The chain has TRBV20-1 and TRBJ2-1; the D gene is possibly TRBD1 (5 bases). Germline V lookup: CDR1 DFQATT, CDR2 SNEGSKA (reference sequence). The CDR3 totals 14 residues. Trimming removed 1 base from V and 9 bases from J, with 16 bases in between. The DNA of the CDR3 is TGCAGTGCTAGAGGGGCAGGGTGGCAAAGTGAGCAGTTCTTC. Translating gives CSARGAGWQSEQFF.